One and the same sample provided the 20 T cell receptor beta chains below, sequenced in a study of CD8 T cells in ankylosing spondylitis. TCRdb recomputed calls from the 5' RACE reads with MiXCR, one row per CDR3 protein. The table has a few hundred thousand distinct CDR3 sequences, approximately 12% seen once. Antigens for these TCRs are unknown. Study-level points and caveats: Ankylosing spondylitis blood appeared to be characterized by a TCR beta motif of several highly homologous variants.

The sequencing sample was made of blood, either unsorted or a sorted T cell fraction (not recorded which). These receptors all come from a male donor with ankylosing spondylitis.

There are many counts of this clonotype. The rearrangement joins TRBV5-1 to TRBJ1-1, with D uncertain. V lost 5 bases to trimming and J lost 1 base, with 9 bases between them. Germline lookup yields CDR1 SGHRS and CDR2 YFSETQ. The CDR3 extends over 13 amino acids. The CDR3 nucleotides are TGCGCCAGCAGTGATCCCGGGAACACTGAAGCTTTCTTT. Protein: CASSDPGNTEAFF.

Only a few counts were recorded for this clonotype. The CDR3 region is CASSLPGLASEQFF. Written as DNA, the CDR3 is TGTGCCAGCAGCTTACCGGGACTAGCGTCTGAGCAGTTCTTC. The chain combines TRBV5-6 with TRBJ2-1; the match to TRBD2 covers 10 bases. V trimming: 2 bases; J trimming: 9 bases; junction bases outside the gene matches: 5. The CDR3 has 14 residues. Germline CDR1 reads SGHDT; CDR2 reads YYEEEE.

About this clonotype itself: This may stem from a read error, because a much larger clone lies one nucleotide away. In this CDR3 the conserved last residue, phenylalanine or tryptophan, is missing, so a read error is likely. The rearrangement links TRBV7-2 to TRBJ1-5; 8 nucleotides agree with TRBD1. This CDR3 spans 14 amino acids. V lost 4 bases to trimming and J lost 2 bases; unmatched junction nucleotides: 1. Germline-derived CDR1 and CDR2 are SGHTA and FQGNSA. Here the CDR3 reads CASSSTGGNQPQHS. As DNA, the CDR3 is TGTGCCAGCAGCTCGACAGGGGGCAATCAGCCCCAGCATTCT.

This clonotype was recorded a few times. This sequence joins TRBV20-1 and TRBJ2-1; 10 bases fit TRBD2. This CDR3 is 17 amino acids long. Trimming at V came to 0 bases and at J to 5 bases, leaving 10 bases not matched to a gene. Germline V lookup: CDR1 DFQATT, CDR2 SNEGSKA (reference sequence). CDR3 bases: TGCAGTGCTAGAGATCTGGGGCTAGCGGGAGTTCACAATGAGCAGTTCTTC. As protein: CSARDLGLAGVHNEQFF.

This clonotype has a handful of counts. V usage is TRBV29-1 and J usage is TRBJ1-1, with a weak D call TRBD1 (6 bases). Germline lookup yields CDR1 SQVTM and CDR2 ANQGSEA. This CDR3 is 11 amino acids long. Deletions cut 3 bases from V and 11 bases from J, with 13 bases between. Here the CDR3 reads CSVEEGGTAFF. CDR3 in DNA: TGCAGCGTTGAGGAGGGGGGGACGGCTTTCTTT.

The chain combines TRBV9 with TRBJ2-1; 8 nucleotides match TRBD2. The CDR3 totals 17 residues. The junction had 9 bases not matched to a gene; V was cut back by 0 bases and J by 4 bases. In germline, CDR1 is SGDLS, CDR2 YYNGEE. The CDR3 DNA reads TGTGCCAGCAGCGTAGATCTAGCGGGTAGCCCATACAATGAGCAGTTCTTC. The encoded protein is CASSVDLAGSPYNEQFF.

Only a few counts were recorded for this clonotype. This sequence joins TRBV5-1 and TRBJ2-1, with a possible D match to TRBD2 (6 bases). The CDR3 length is 16 residues. Trimming shortened V by 2 bases and J by 3 bases, and 15 bases separated the two germline ends. CDR1 and CDR2 from the germline V gene are SGHRS and YFSETQ. In DNA, the CDR3 is TGCGCCAGCAGCTTACCCGGGACTGTCGGCTACAATGAGCAGTTCTTC. Translated, it gives CASSLPGTVGYNEQFF.

This rearrangement joins TRBV7-2 to TRBJ2-3; 8 bases are a match to TRBD2. The germline gives CDR1 SGHTA, CDR2 FQGNSA. Trimming removed 2 bases from V and 6 bases from J; junction bases left unmatched: 10. The CDR3 is 16 residues long. The CDR3 DNA is TGTGCCAGCAGCTTATTTCGCGGGGGGCCCGGGGATACGCAGTATTTT. It translates to CASSLFRGGPGDTQYF.

There are a few counts of this clonotype. The J gene is TRBJ2-1, the V gene TRBV20-1, with 8 bases fitting TRBD2. V lost 4 bases to trimming and J lost 5 bases; unmatched junction nucleotides: 4. The CDR3 totals 13 residues. Germline lookup yields CDR1 DFQATT and CDR2 SNEGSKA (reference sequence). CDR3 loop: CSAITSGHNEQFF. The CDR3 DNA follows: TGCAGTGCTATTACTAGCGGCCACAATGAGCAGTTCTTC.

This CDR3 reads CASSEETGENQPQHF. The CDR3, as DNA: TGTGCCAGCAGTGAGGAGACAGGGGAGAATCAGCCCCAGCATTTT. The J gene is TRBJ1-5, the V gene TRBV2; 8 bases line up with TRBD1. Trimming at V came to 3 bases and at J to 4 bases, leaving 5 bases not matched to a gene. The CDR3 spans 15 residues. The V gene's germline CDR1 is SNHLY and CDR2 FYNNEI.

The V call is TRBV4-1, the J call TRBJ2-4; possible D gene TRBD2, 5 bases. The CDR3 length is 19 residues. CDR1 is MGHRA and CDR2 is YSYEKL in the germline V gene. The V end was cut by 3 bases, the J end by 8 bases, with 29 bases between. Written as DNA, the CDR3 is TGCGCCAGCAGCCATAGATTTGAGGGATTTTCGGGCTCTGAACACATTCAGTACTTC. Translation: CASSHRFEGFSGSEHIQYF.

The chain is built from TRBV5-1 and TRBJ2-6; TRBD2 is a possible D gene (6 bases). The CDR3 contains 18 residues. V lost 0 bases, J lost 0 bases, and 13 bases lay in between. The germline V gene has CDR1 SGHRS and CDR2 YFSETQ. The CDR3 reads CASSLVEGAGSGANVLTF. CDR3 nucleotides: TGCGCCAGCAGCTTGGTGGAGGGTGCAGGCTCTGGGGCCAACGTCCTGACTTTC.

The J gene is TRBJ1-5, the V gene TRBV13, with TRBD1 matching 8 bases. The V and J ends lost 0 bases and 3 bases, in that order; junction bases with no gene match: 7. CDR1 is PRHDT and CDR2 is FYEKMQ in the germline V gene (reference sequence). The CDR3 is 17 amino acids. The CDR3 region is CASSLGLRTGNNQPQHF. CDR3 sequence (DNA): TGTGCCAGCAGCTTAGGCCTAAGGACAGGGAACAATCAGCCCCAGCATTTT.

A few counts support this clonotype. The rearrangement links TRBV7-2 to TRBJ2-4, with a possible D match to TRBD2 (5 bases). The CDR3 is 15 residues long. Trimming took 2 bases from V and 0 from J, leaving 8 bases between them. Germline V CDR1 and CDR2: SGHTA, FQGNSA. CDR3 in amino acids: CASSLRAGAKNIQYF. The CDR3 bases are TGTGCCAGCAGCTTACGGGCGGGAGCCAAAAACATTCAGTACTTC. The full variable domain, in which reference TRBV7-2 and TRBJ2-4 provide the parts outside the CDR3, is GAGVSQSPSNKVTEKGKDVELRCDPISGHTALYWYRQSLGQGLEFLIYFQGNSAPDKSGLPSDRFSAERTGGSVSTLTIQRTQQEDSAVYLCASSLRAGAKNIQYFGAGTRLSVL.

There are many counts of this clonotype. V usage is TRBV5-1 and J usage is TRBJ2-3, with a tentative D call TRBD1 (6 bases). Germline V gene lookup returns CDR1 SGHRS and CDR2 YFSETQ. Trimming took 4 bases from V and 3 from J, leaving 12 bases between them. There are 14 residues in the CDR3. The CDR3 protein is CASSPPDSTDTQYF. The CDR3 nucleotides are TGCGCCAGCAGCCCGCCGGACAGTACAGATACGCAGTATTTT. The full variable domain, in which reference TRBV5-1 and TRBJ2-3 provide the parts outside the CDR3, is KAGVTQTPRYLIKTRGQQVTLSCSPISGHRSVSWYQQTPGQGLQFLFEYFSETQRNKGNFPGRFSGRQFSNSRSEMNVSTLELGDSALYLCASSPPDSTDTQYFGPGTRLTVL.

This chain links TRBV20-1 with TRBJ1-5; D gene uncertain. This CDR3 contains 14 residues. Trimming cost V 4 bases and J 3 bases, with 13 bases left between them. CDR1 DFQATT and CDR2 SNEGSKA come from the germline V gene (reference sequence). Written as DNA, the CDR3 is TGCAGTGCTATGAGAGTAGGTTACAATCAGCCCCAGCATTTT. It translates to CSAMRVGYNQPQHF.

This clonotype has just a few counts. This sequence joins TRBV20-1 and TRBJ2-5; 7 bases align to TRBD1. Germline CDR1 reads DFQATT; CDR2 reads SNEGSKA (reference sequence). The junction had 13 bases not matched to a gene; V was cut back by 4 bases and J by 2 bases. The CDR3 has 16 amino acids. The chain's CDR3 is CSATDRPRDRQETQYF. In DNA, the CDR3 is TGCAGTGCTACTGACCGCCCTCGGGACAGACAAGAGACCCAGTACTTC.

The V gene is TRBV7-9, the J gene TRBJ2-7, with D perhaps matching TRBD2 (5 bases). The V and J ends lost 7 bases and 7 bases respectively, with 17 bases between them. This CDR3 is 13 amino acids long. Looked up from germline, CDR1 is SEHNR and CDR2 is FQNEAQ (reference sequence). CDR3 sequence (DNA): TGTGCCAGCACGCAAGGAACCGGGGTTGAGCAGTACGTC. Protein product: CASTQGTGVEQYV.

The rearrangement joins TRBV9 to TRBJ2-1, with 10 nucleotides matching TRBD2. Germline V CDR1 and CDR2: SGDLS, YYNGEE. The trim removed 6 bases at V and 9 bases at J, leaving 6 bases unmatched. The CDR3 runs to 13 residues. The CDR3 reads CASTSGSRVEQFF. CDR3 DNA: TGTGCCAGCACTAGCGGGAGTAGGGTTGAGCAGTTCTTC. Looking up the rest from reference TRBV9 and TRBJ2-1 gives the full variable domain: DSGVTQTPKHLITATGQRVTLRCSPRSGDLSVYWYQQSLDQGLQFLIQYYNGEERAKGNILERFSAQQFPDLHSELNLSSLELGDSALYFCASTSGSRVEQFFGPGTRLTVL.

The chain links TRBV20-1 to TRBJ1-2, with D hard to call. Germline V gene lookup returns CDR1 DFQATT and CDR2 SNEGSKA (reference sequence). The CDR3 loop spans 11 amino acids. With 3 bases removed from V and 7 bases from J, the gap between germline ends came to 9 bases. The CDR3 DNA sequence: TGCAGTGCTAGCGGGTTTACTGGCTACACCTTC. This encodes CSASGFTGYTF.